This T cell receptor beta chain was captured in a study of early T cells in non-severe SARS-CoV-2 infection. Study information: Sequencing of bulk RNA from unsorted whole blood was done, without chain pairing.

Separate cDNA molecules each had unique molecular identifiers attached to them. TCRdb processed the 5' RACE reads anew with MiXCR; each CDR3 protein has one entry. Of fewer than 35,000 distinct CDR3 sequences listed, approximately 5.1% are singletons. This clonotype is categorized as medium-sized. Sequenced material: whole blood. This clonotype was sampled from an adult who was a healthcare worker with PCR-confirmed SARS-CoV-2 infection or an uninfected control (not recorded which).

The DNA of the CDR3 is TGCAGTGCTAGGCGTGGGGGAGGGGACTACGAGCAGTACTTC. This encodes CSARRGGGDYEQYF. This rearrangement joins TRBV20-1 to TRBJ2-7; 7 positions match TRBD2. Germline loops: CDR1 DFQATT, CDR2 SNEGSKA (reference sequence). The CDR3 is 14 residues long. V lost 3 bases and J lost 3; bases outside the gene matches: 8.